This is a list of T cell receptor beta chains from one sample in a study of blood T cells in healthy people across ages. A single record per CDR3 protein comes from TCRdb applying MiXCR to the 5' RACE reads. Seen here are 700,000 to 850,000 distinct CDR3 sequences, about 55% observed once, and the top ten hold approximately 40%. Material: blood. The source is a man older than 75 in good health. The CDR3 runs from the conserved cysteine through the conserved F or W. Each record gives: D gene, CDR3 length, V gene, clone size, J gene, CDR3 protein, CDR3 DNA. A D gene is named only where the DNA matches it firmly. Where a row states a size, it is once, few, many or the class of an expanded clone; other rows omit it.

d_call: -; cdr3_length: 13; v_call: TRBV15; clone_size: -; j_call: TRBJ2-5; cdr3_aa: CATSRVTQETQYF; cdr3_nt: TGTGCCACCAGCAGAGTCACCCAAGAGACCCAGTACTTC
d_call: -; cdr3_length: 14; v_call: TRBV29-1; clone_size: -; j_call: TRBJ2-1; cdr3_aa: CSVERQGGYNEQFF; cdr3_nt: TGCAGCGTTGAAAGGCAGGGGGGTTACAATGAGCAGTTCTTC
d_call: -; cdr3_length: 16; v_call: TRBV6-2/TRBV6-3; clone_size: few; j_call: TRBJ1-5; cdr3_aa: CASSYSERGGNQPQHF; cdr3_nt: TGTGCCAGCAGTTACTCGGAGCGCGGCGGCAATCAGCCCCAGCATTTT
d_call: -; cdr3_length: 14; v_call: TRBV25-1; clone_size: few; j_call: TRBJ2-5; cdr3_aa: CASGTPTIQETQYF; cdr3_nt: TGTGCCAGCGGCACCCCCACTATCCAAGAGACCCAGTACTTC
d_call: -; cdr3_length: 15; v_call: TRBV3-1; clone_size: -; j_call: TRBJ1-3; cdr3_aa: CASSQRGVEGNTIYF; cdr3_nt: TGTGCCAGCAGCCAGCGGGGAGTGGAAGGAAACACCATATATTTT
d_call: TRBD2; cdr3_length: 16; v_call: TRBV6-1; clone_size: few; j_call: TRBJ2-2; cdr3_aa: CASSQREGMNTGELFF; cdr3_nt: TGTGCCAGCAGTCAGAGGGAGGGGATGAACACCGGGGAGCTGTTTTTT
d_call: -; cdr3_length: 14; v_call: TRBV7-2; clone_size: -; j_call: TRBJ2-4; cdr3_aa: CASSLRTVQSIQYF; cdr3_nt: TGTGCCAGCAGCCTCCGGACAGTTCAGAGCATTCAGTACTTC
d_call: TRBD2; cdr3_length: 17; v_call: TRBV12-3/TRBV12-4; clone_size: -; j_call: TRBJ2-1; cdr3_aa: CASSLRAGIACYNEQFF; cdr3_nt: TGTGCCAGCAGTTTACGAGCGGGAATCGCGTGCTACAATGAGCAGTTCTTC
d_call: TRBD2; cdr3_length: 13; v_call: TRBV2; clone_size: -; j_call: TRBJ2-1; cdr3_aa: CASSGLAGAGMFF; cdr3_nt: TGTGCCAGCAGTGGTCTAGCGGGAGCGGGGATGTTCTTC
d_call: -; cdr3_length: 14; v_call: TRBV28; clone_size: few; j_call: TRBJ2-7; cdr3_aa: CASRKTGTQYEQYF; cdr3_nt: TGTGCCAGCAGAAAGACCGGGACCCAGTACGAGCAGTACTTC
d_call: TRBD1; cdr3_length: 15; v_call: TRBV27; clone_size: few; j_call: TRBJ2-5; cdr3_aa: CASSPQGQGQETQYF; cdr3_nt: TGTGCCAGCAGCCCCCAGGGACAGGGGCAAGAGACCCAGTACTTC
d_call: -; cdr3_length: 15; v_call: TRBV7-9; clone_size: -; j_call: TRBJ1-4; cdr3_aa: CASSSRSPTTEKLFF; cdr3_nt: TGTGCCAGCAGCTCCCGGAGCCCAACTACTGAAAAACTGTTTTTT
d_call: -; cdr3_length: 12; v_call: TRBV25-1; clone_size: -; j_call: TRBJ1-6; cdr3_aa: CASKDYNSPLHF; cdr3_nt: TGTGCCAGCAAAGACTATAATTCACCCCTCCACTTT
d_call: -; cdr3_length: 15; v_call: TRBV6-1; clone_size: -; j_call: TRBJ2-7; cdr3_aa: CASSGRDTGAAEQYF; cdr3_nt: TGTGCCAGCAGTGGAAGAGACACTGGGGCCGCGGAGCAGTACTTC
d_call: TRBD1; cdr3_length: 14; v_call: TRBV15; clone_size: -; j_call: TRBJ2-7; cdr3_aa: CATFSDRGSYEQYF; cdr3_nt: TGTGCCACCTTCAGCGACAGGGGCTCCTACGAGCAGTACTTC
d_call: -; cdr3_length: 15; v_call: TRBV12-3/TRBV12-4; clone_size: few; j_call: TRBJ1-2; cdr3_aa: CASSLRRGANYGYTF; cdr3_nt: TGTGCCAGCAGTCTTAGACGGGGGGCCAACTATGGCTACACCTTC
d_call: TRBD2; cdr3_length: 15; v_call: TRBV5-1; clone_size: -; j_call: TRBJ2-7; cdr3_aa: CASSPAGLAGVEQYF; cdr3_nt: TGCGCCAGCAGCCCAGCCGGACTAGCGGGGGTCGAGCAGTACTTC